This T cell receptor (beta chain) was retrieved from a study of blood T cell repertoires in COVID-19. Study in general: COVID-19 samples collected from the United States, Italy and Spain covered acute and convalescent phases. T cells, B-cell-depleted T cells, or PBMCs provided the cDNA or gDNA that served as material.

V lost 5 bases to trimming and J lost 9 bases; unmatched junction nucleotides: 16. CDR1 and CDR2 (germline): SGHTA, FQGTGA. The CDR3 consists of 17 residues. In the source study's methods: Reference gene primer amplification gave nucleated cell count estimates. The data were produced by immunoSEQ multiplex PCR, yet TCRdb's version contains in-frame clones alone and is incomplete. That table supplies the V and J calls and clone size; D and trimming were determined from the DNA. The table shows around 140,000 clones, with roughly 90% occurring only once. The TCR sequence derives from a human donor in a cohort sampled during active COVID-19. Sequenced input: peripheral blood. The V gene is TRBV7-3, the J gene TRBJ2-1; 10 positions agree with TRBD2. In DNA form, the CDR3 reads TGTGCCAGCAGCCCTCTTTCTAGCGGGGGACATTACGGTGAGCAGTTCTTC. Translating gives CASSPLSSGGHYGEQFF.